These 16 T cell receptor beta chains share one sample of origin, sequenced in a study of CD8 T cells in Susac syndrome. Random hexamers were used to reverse transcribe an amount of about 0.45 to 1 ug RNA. TCRdb reprocessed the immunoSEQ multiplex PCR reads via MiXCR and lists one record per CDR3 protein. The repertoire has some 220,000 distinct CDR3 sequences, 95% of them found once; the top ten carry 0.085% to 0.095%. The sample comprised CD4+ T cells from PBMCs. The receptors were gathered from a human donor with multiple sclerosis.

V gene TRBV7-9 combines with J gene TRBJ2-2; the match to TRBD2 covers 8 bases. In germline, CDR1 is SEHNR, CDR2 FQNEAQ (reference sequence). This CDR3 spans 18 amino acids. After removal of 3 bases from V and 4 bases from J, the junction contained 13 bases not matched to a gene. The CDR3 nucleotides read TGTGCCAGCAGCTTCGGCGGGAGGTCCACTCGGCGCACCGGGGAGCTGTTTTTT. It encodes CASSFGGRSTRRTGELFF.

The rearrangement links TRBV6-5 to TRBJ2-7; D is undetermined. Trimming removed 6 bases from V and 0 bases from J, with 12 bases in between. The CDR3 is 14 residues long. Germline CDR1 is MNHEY and CDR2 is SVGAGI. The CDR3 spells CASRATASSYEQYF. The DNA for the CDR3 is TGTGCCAGCAGGGCGACGGCTAGCTCCTACGAGCAGTACTTC.

The J gene is TRBJ1-2, the V gene TRBV5-1; 9 bases map to TRBD1. Germline assignment: CDR1 SGHRS and CDR2 YFSETQ. The CDR3 extends over 14 amino acids. V trimming: 3 bases; J trimming: 3 bases; junction bases outside the gene matches: 3. DNA of the CDR3: TGCGCCAGCAGCTACAGGGGGCTTGACTATGGCTACACCTTC. It translates to CASSYRGLDYGYTF. Full variable domain (remainder filled in from reference TRBV5-1 and TRBJ1-2): KAGVTQTPRYLIKTRGQQVTLSCSPISGHRSVSWYQQTPGQGLQFLFEYFSETQRNKGNFPGRFSGRQFSNSRSEMNVSTLELGDSALYLCASSYRGLDYGYTFGSGTRLTVV.

This chain connects TRBV7-9 to TRBJ1-6; D gene unclear. Germline loops: CDR1 SEHNR, CDR2 FQNEAQ (reference sequence). The V gene lost 7 bases and the J gene lost 5 bases, with 9 bases spanning the gap. CDR3 length: 13 residues. CDR3 residues: CASTTGNNSPLHF. CDR3 nucleotide sequence: TGTGCCAGCACCACGGGGAATAATTCACCCCTCCACTTT.

This chain joins TRBV15 and TRBJ2-3, with 11 positions matching TRBD2. The germline V gene has CDR1 LNHNV and CDR2 YYDKDF (reference sequence). The CDR3 is 15 residues long. J lost 3 bases, V lost 1 base, and 0 bases had no gene match. This CDR3 is CATSRGLAGTDTQYF. CDR3 DNA: TGTGCCACCAGCAGAGGACTAGCGGGGACAGATACGCAGTATTTT.

The V gene is TRBV18, the J gene TRBJ2-3, with 8 bases matching TRBD2. Germline assignment: CDR1 KGHSH and CDR2 LQKENI. The CDR3 sequence is 16 residues long. Losses at the gene ends were 4 bases for V and 4 bases for J; bases not matched to a gene: 10. The CDR3 DNA reads as TGTGCCAGCTCACTACGAGGACTAGCAGTTGCAGATACGCAGTATTTT. Protein sequence: CASSLRGLAVADTQYF.

The rearrangement joins TRBV19 to TRBJ1-1, with D perhaps matching TRBD1 (6 bases). The germline V gene has CDR1 LNHDA and CDR2 SQIVND (reference sequence). V was trimmed by 4 bases and J by 1 base, leaving 13 bases between them. The CDR3 is 15 amino acids. CDR3 sequence (DNA): TGTGCCAGTAGTACACGAGGGGGTACGAACACTGAAGCTTTCTTT. Encoded protein: CASSTRGGTNTEAFF.

This chain joins TRBV20-1 and TRBJ2-1; the match to TRBD2 covers 7 bases. The CDR3 totals 16 residues. V shed 3 bases, J shed 2 bases, and the junction held 10 bases outside the gene matches. Germline V gene sequence: CDR1 DFQATT, CDR2 SNEGSKA (reference sequence). The CDR3 DNA sequence: TGCAGTGCTAGTAAAGTTGTCGCGGGGGCCTACAATGAGCAGTTCTTC. Encoded protein: CSASKVVAGAYNEQFF.

The rearrangement links TRBV25-1 to TRBJ2-7; D is ambiguous. Looked up from germline, CDR1 is MGHDK and CDR2 is SYGVNS. The V end lost 4 bases, the J end lost 5 bases, and 9 bases lay between the germline ends. CDR3 length: 12 residues. The DNA for the CDR3 is TGTGCCAGCAGTGGCAGGAACGACGAGCAGTACTTC. Its protein is CASSGRNDEQYF.

The rearrangement links TRBV14 to TRBJ1-1; 8 bases fit TRBD1. V gave up 6 bases and J gave up 4 bases; unmatched junction bases: 4. Germline loops: CDR1 SGHDN, CDR2 FVKESK. The CDR3 totals 13 residues. Here the CDR3 DNA reads TGTGCCAGCAGACGACAGGGGCTCACTGAAGCTTTCTTT. This gives the protein CASRRQGLTEAFF.

The chain has TRBV30 and TRBJ1-2; tentatively, D is TRBD1 (5 bases). The germline gives CDR1 GTSNPN, CDR2 SVGIG (reference sequence). The CDR3 covers 14 residues. V was cut by 2 bases and J by 2 bases, with 12 bases left in between. This CDR3 reads CAWSPTGTNYGYTF. The CDR3 nucleotides are TGTGCCTGGAGTCCCACGGGGACCAACTATGGCTACACCTTC.

The chain couples TRBV4-1 to TRBJ2-5, with D uncertain. The CDR3 runs to 14 residues. V lost 1 base and J 5 bases, leaving 11 bases between the germline ends. The germline CDR1 and CDR2 sequences are MGHRA and YSYEKL. CDR3 region: CASSQVGASETQYF. CDR3 bases: TGCGCCAGCAGCCAAGTTGGCGCATCGGAGACCCAGTACTTC.

V and J are TRBV6-1 and TRBJ2-7; 9 bases fit TRBD2. CDR1 is MNHNS and CDR2 is SASEGT in the germline V gene. V shed 11 bases, J shed 3 bases, and the junction held 14 bases outside the gene matches. This CDR3 spans 15 amino acids. For the CDR3, the DNA is TGTGCCGGAAAGGGAGCGGGGGGCCTTGGCTACGAGCAGTACTTC. Translating it yields CAGKGAGGLGYEQYF.

The rearrangement uses TRBV4-1 and TRBJ2-7; D ambiguous. There are 13 residues in the CDR3. Trimming removed 4 bases at V and 2 bases at J, with 9 bases between. Germline V lookup: CDR1 MGHRA, CDR2 YSYEKL. The CDR3 spells CASSRSTAYEQYF. CDR3 DNA: TGCGCCAGCAGCCGCAGCACCGCCTACGAGCAGTACTTC.

V and J are TRBV29-1 and TRBJ1-1; unclear D gene. Trimming took off 2 bases at V and 1 base at J, with 5 bases between the two ends. Germline V CDR1 and CDR2: SQVTM, ANQGSEA. The CDR3 is 12 residues long. The CDR3, as DNA: TGCAGCGTTGAACGGGGGAACACTGAAGCTTTCTTT. Its protein product is CSVERGNTEAFF.

The chain carries TRBV9 and TRBJ2-7; D ambiguous. Germline lookup yields CDR1 SGDLS and CDR2 YYNGEE. V shed 0 bases and J shed 1 base, with 8 bases lying between them. This CDR3 region has 14 residues. CDR3 residues: CASSVAYGSYEQYF. CDR3 coding DNA: TGTGCCAGCAGCGTAGCTTACGGATCCTACGAGCAGTACTTC.